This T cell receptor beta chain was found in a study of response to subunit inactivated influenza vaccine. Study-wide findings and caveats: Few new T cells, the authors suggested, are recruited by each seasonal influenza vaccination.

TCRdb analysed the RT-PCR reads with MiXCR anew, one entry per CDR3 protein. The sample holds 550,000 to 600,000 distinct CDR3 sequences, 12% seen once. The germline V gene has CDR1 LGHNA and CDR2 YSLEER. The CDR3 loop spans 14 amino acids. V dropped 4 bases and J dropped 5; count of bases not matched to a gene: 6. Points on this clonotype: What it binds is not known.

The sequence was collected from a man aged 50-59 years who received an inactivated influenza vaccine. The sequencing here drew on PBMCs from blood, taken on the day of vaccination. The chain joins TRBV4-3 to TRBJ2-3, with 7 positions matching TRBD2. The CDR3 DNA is TGCGCCAGCAGCCCAACCGCGGGGGTAGATACGCAGTATTTT. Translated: CASSPTAGVDTQYF.